Here is one T cell receptor beta chain with its context. The time point is: peripheral blood 6 weeks after treatment start. Between 1 and 8 samples per patient were obtained, pretreatment and on-treatment. Produced via immunoSEQ multiplex PCR; TCRdb's table is partial and in-frame only. Among under 150,000 clones listed, about 89% were seen once. The germline CDR1 and CDR2 sequences are SQVTM and ANQGSEA. This CDR3 has 15 residues. The germline V and J ends were trimmed by 1 base and 0 bases, with 11 bases remaining between them. These data are taken from a study of PD-L1 blockade in urothelial cancer. Study at large: About 85% of the roughly 30 patients were males with bladder-origin urothelial cancer.

The chain uses TRBV29-1 and TRBJ2-3; weak D call: TRBD1 (6 bases). Sequenced here: PBMCs, sampled around atezolizumab (anti-PD-L1) treatment. The clonotype was recovered from a man in his sixties with urothelial cancer. DNA of the CDR3: TGCAGCGTTGAAGTCAGGGGTAGTAGCACAGATACGCAGTATTTT. Translating it yields CSVEVRGSSTDTQYF.